This entry is about one T cell receptor beta chain. Its antigen is currently unknown. This sample was included in a study of a mutant IDH1 vaccine in newly diagnosed glioma. Whole-study findings and limits: Seemingly, pseudoprogression had no relation to changes in the top peripheral T cell clonotypes.

CDR3 size: 15 residues. Germline CDR1 reads SGHDT; CDR2 reads YYEEEE. The ends lost 4 bases at V and 2 bases at J; junction bases unmatched: 8. Data came from immunoSEQ multiplex PCR; TCRdb stores just in-frame clones and leaves some out. Among some 120,000 clones listed, around 77% were seen once. Indicated time point: week 11, during vaccination. The study gave 300 ug of mutant IDH1 20-mer peptide per vaccine dose, with topical imiquimod. The sequencing here drew on PBMCs, taken from a glioma patient whose treatment included an IDH1 peptide vaccine. This TCR came from a man aged 40-49 years with glioma. J is TRBJ1-2 and V is TRBV5-6, with 7 bases aligning to TRBD1. The CDR3 nucleotides are TGTGCCAGCAGCCTCCCGGACAGGCCCAACTATGGCTACACCTTC. Protein product: CASSLPDRPNYGYTF.